The source of this TCR beta chain is a study of shared clonotypes between healthy human individuals. Study-wide results and caveats: Sequencing of the sorted subsets was shown by rarefaction to be incomplete despite large depth.

As for this clone: What it recognizes is unknown.

Naive CD8 cells lacked CD45RO and underwent positive selection for CCR7, leaving out terminally differentiated effector memory CD45RA+ cells. The assay was immunoSEQ multiplex PCR, and TCRdb's table has in-frame clones only and misses some. The sample holds about 2,100,000 clones, approximately 94% seen once. Germline assignment: CDR1 SGHDN and CDR2 FVKESK. V was cut by 8 bases and J by 3 bases, with 24 bases left in between. CDR3 size: 17 residues. Sequencing input: naive CD8+ T cells from PBMCs. The gene calls are TRBV14 and TRBJ2-3; D might be TRBD2 (5 bases). This TCR came from a man in his late teens or twenties in good health. Some clones in this sample may be carry-over from other donors' samples. The CDR3 nucleotides are TGTGCCAGCCCCTCCGGGGTAAGCTCCAGCTTGACAGATACGCAGTATTTT. Amino acid sequence: CASPSGVSSSLTDTQYF.